The clone carrying this TCR beta chain was counted between two and nine times. The sample originates from a study of graft-versus-host responses after intestinal transplantation. Overall study: Grafts that recipients had were multivisceral, liver-intestinal, or isolated intestinal transplants.

The table came from immunoSEQ multiplex PCR; TCRdb's copy has only in-frame clones and leaves some out. The data hold about 23,000 clones, with approximately 91% observed a single time. This CDR3 comprises 12 residues. V lost 6 bases and J lost 5, with 9 bases in between. In germline, CDR1 is MNHEY, CDR2 SVGAGI. The chain has TRBV6-5 and TRBJ2-3; D uncertain. This TCR was recovered from a human patient who received an intestinal transplant, so some T cells may come from the graft donor. The sequencing here drew on PBMCs, taken 38 to 40 days after intestinal transplant. DNA of the CDR3: TGTGCCAGCAGCCGACGAGAAGATACGCAGTATTTT. This sequence encodes CASSRREDTQYF.